What follows is one T cell receptor beta chain and its context. Sequencing was designed to attain a depth spanning 1 in 200,000 to 1 in 1 million T cells. TCRdb's table, derived via immunoSEQ multiplex PCR, lists solely in-frame clones and lacks some. This table holds 35,000 to 55,000 clones, about 70% found once. The data derive from a study of cytotoxic CD8 clonotypes in ibrutinib-treated CLL. Study in general: Samples yielded averages of about 250,000 productive templates and 94,082 productive rearrangements.

Cryopreserved PBMCs yielded about 2 micrograms of genomic DNA for TCR beta libraries. The CDR3 loop spans 16 amino acids. Germline CDR1 and CDR2: KGHSY and FQNENV. V lost 1 base and J lost 1, with 13 bases in between. The chain carries TRBV16 and TRBJ1-1; unclear D gene. This sequence originates from a human donor with chronic lymphocytic leukemia. Sequenced material: PBMCs, taken after 12 months of ibrutinib treatment. The CDR3 loop is CASSQFVPGRNTEAFF. The CDR3 DNA follows: TGTGCCAGCAGCCAATTTGTGCCTGGTAGGAACACTGAAGCTTTCTTT.